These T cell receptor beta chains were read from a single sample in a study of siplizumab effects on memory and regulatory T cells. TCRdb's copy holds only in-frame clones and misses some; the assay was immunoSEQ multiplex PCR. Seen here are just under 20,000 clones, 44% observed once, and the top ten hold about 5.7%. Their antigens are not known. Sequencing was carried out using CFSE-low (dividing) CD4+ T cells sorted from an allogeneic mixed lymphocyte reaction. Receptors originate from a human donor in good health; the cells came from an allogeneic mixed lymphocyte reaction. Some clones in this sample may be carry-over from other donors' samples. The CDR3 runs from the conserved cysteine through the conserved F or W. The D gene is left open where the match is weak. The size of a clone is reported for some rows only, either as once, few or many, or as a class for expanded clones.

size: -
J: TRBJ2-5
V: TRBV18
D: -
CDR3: CASSPRWETQYF
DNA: TGTGCCAGCTCACCACGGTGGGAGACCCAGTACTTC

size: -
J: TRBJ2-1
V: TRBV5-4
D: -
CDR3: CASSLGTGRVNEQFF
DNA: TGTGCCAGCAGCTTGGGGACGGGACGGGTCAATGAGCAGTTCTTC

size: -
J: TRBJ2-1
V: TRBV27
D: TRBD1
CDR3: CASSLPPRDRGPQPHYNEQFF
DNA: TGTGCCAGCAGTTTACCTCCCCGGGACAGGGGGCCCCAACCTCACTACAATGAGCAGTTCTTC

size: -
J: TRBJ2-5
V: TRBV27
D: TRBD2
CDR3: CASSSLAGGGYRETQYF
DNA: TGTGCCAGCAGTTCTCTAGCGGGGGGCGGGTATAGGGAGACCCAGTACTTC

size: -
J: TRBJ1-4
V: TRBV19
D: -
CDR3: CASSIRSGGKFF
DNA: TGTGCCAGTAGTATCCGATCGGGAGGGAAGTTTTTT

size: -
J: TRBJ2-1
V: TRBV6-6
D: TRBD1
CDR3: CASRSPGQGSGEQFF
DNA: TGTGCCAGCAGATCACCGGGACAGGGAAGTGGTGAGCAGTTCTTC

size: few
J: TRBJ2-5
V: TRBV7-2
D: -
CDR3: CASSPRPETQYF
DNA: TGTGCCAGCAGCCCCCGACCCGAGACCCAGTACTTC

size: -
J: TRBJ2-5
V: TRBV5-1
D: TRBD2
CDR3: CASSLGLAGQETQYF
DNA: TGTGCCAGCAGCCTTGGACTAGCGGGGCAAGAGACCCAGTACTTC

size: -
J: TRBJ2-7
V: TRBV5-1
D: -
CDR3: CASSLEAAVRGEQYF
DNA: TGCGCCAGCAGCTTGGAAGCGGCCGTTAGGGGGGAGCAGTACTTC

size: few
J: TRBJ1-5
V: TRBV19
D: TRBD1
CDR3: CASSGTGVNQPQHF
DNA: TGTGCCAGCTCCGGGACAGGGGTCAATCAGCCCCAGCATTTT

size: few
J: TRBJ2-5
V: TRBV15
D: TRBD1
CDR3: CATSGLGQGRETQYF
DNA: TGTGCCACCAGCGGGCTAGGACAGGGAAGAGAGACCCAGTACTTC

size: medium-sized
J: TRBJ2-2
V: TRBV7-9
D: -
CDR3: CASSLLAGDTGELFF
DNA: TGTGCCAGCAGCTTATTGGCAGGGGACACCGGGGAGCTGTTTTTT

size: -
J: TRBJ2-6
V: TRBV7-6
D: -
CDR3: CASSNIGVSQSRANVLTF
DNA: TGTGCCAGCAGCAATATCGGTGTCTCACAAAGTCGGGCCAACGTCCTGACTTTC

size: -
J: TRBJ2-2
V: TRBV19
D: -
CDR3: CASFTGHANTGELFF
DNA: TGTGCCAGTTTTACGGGACACGCCAACACCGGGGAGCTGTTTTTT

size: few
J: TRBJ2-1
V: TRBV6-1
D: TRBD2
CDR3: CASSATSGGSGNEQFF
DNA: TGTGCCAGCAGTGCGACTAGCGGGGGATCGGGCAATGAGCAGTTCTTC

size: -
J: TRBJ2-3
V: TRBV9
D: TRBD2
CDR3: CASSIGLVRTDTQYF
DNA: TGTGCCAGCAGCATTGGACTAGTTAGAACAGATACGCAGTATTTT

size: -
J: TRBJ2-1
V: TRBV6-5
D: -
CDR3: CAIVWRPSSYNEQFF
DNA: TGTGCCATCGTGTGGCGGCCGAGCTCCTACAATGAGCAGTTCTTC

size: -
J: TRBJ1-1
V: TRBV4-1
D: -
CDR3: CASSQVGTENTEAFF
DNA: TGCGCCAGCAGCCAAGTTGGGACTGAGAACACTGAAGCTTTCTTT

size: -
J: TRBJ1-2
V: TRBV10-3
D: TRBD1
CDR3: CATQQGAEGYTF
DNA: TGTGCCACCCAGCAGGGGGCGGAGGGCTACACCTTC

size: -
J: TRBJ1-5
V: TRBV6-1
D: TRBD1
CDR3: CASSENRDRVQPQHF
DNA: TGTGCCAGCAGCGAAAACCGGGACAGGGTACAGCCCCAGCATTTT

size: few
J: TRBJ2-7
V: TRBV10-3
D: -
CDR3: CAISESLTPFNYEQYF
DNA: TGTGCCATCAGTGAGTCTTTGACTCCCTTTAACTACGAGCAGTACTTC

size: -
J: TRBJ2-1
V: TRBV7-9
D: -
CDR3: CASPLGTTAGEQFF
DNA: TGTGCCAGCCCATTAGGGACCACCGCAGGGGAGCAGTTCTTC